The 19 T cell receptor beta chains below were found in one sample sequenced in a study of ipilimumab plus nivolumab after autologous stem cell transplantation. TCRdb's copy holds only in-frame clones and misses some; the assay was immunoSEQ multiplex PCR. Of over 35,000 clones listed, around 93% are singletons. Sequenced material: PBMCs, taken in a trial of ipilimumab plus nivolumab as post-transplant consolidation. These receptors were collected from a male donor with multiple myeloma.

Comments on this clone: This sample includes further DNA sequences coding for the same CDR3. The chain links TRBV30 to TRBJ2-2; 8 bases line up with TRBD2. CDR1 and CDR2 from the germline V gene are GTSNPN and SVGIG (reference sequence). J gave up 4 bases and V 5 bases, and 6 bases lay outside the gene matches. This CDR3 is built from 14 residues. CDR3 nucleotide sequence: TGTGCCTGGCGGGGCGGGGGGACCACCGGGGAGCTGTTTTTT. It yields the protein CAWRGGGTTGELFF.

The chain links TRBV27 to TRBJ2-7; D is unclear. This CDR3 is 13 amino acids long. Germline-derived CDR1 and CDR2 are MNHEY and SMNVEV (reference sequence). V dropped 0 bases and J dropped 2 bases, with 5 bases sitting between them. CDR3 sequence: CASSLSAPYEQYF. The DNA for the CDR3 is TGTGCCAGCAGTTTATCGGCCCCCTACGAGCAGTACTTC.

V is TRBV5-1 and J is TRBJ2-3; TRBD1 matches 8 bases. The J segment lost 2 bases and the V segment lost 4 bases, leaving 9 bases of the junction unmatched. The CDR3 sequence is 16 residues long. The germline V gene has CDR1 SGHRS and CDR2 YFSETQ. For the CDR3, the DNA is TGCGCCAGCAGCAGCCCAGGGGGCACCTCCACAGATACGCAGTATTTT. It specifies CASSSPGGTSTDTQYF.

The sample holds a few counts of this clone. The chain couples TRBV11-3 to TRBJ2-7; D unclear. The CDR3 totals 11 residues. Germline CDR1 reads SGHNT; CDR2 reads YENEEA. V lost 5 bases and J 4 bases, leaving 6 bases between the germline ends. The chain's CDR3 is CASSDGYEQYF. CDR3 sequence (DNA): TGTGCCAGCAGCGACGGGTACGAGCAGTACTTC. Filled out from reference TRBV11-3 and TRBJ2-7, the complete variable domain reads EAGVVQSPRYKIIEKKQPVAFWCNPISGHNTLYWYLQNLGQGPELLIRYENEEAVDDSQLPKDRFSAERLKGVDSTLKIQPAELGDSAVYLCASSDGYEQYFGPGTRLTVT.

The CDR3 region is CASSRQGQGYTF. In DNA form, the CDR3 reads TGCGCCAGCAGCCGACAGGGGCAGGGCTACACCTTC. The V and J genes are TRBV5-1 and TRBJ1-2; TRBD1 matches at 8 bases. After removal of 4 bases from V and 8 bases from J, the junction contained 4 bases not matched to a gene. This CDR3 is built from 12 residues. The germline CDR1 and CDR2 sequences are SGHRS and YFSETQ. The variable domain in full, with the rest retrieved from reference TRBV5-1 and TRBJ1-2, is KAGVTQTPRYLIKTRGQQVTLSCSPISGHRSVSWYQQTPGQGLQFLFEYFSETQRNKGNFPGRFSGRQFSNSRSEMNVSTLELGDSALYLCASSRQGQGYTFGSGTRLTVV.

The chain is built from TRBV5-4 and TRBJ1-1, with 9 positions matching TRBD1. The CDR3 is 15 residues long. V was clipped by 2 bases and J by 6 bases; unmatched bases: 8. Germline CDR1 SGHNT, CDR2 YYREEE (reference sequence). This CDR3 reads CASSFSGTGFPEAFF. DNA of the CDR3: TGTGCCAGCAGCTTTTCGGGGACAGGGTTCCCTGAAGCTTTCTTT. Full variable domain (remainder filled in from reference TRBV5-4 and TRBJ1-1): ETGVTQSPTHLIKTRGQQVTLRCSSQSGHNTVSWYQQALGQGPQFIFQYYREEENGRGNFPPRFSGLQFPNYSSELNVNALELDDSALYLCASSFSGTGFPEAFFGQGTRLTVV.

CDR3 sequence reads: CASSLEAGENGANVLTF. For the CDR3, the DNA is TGCGCCAGCAGCTTGGAAGCGGGGGAAAATGGGGCCAACGTCCTGACTTTC. The rearrangement uses TRBV5-1 and TRBJ2-6, with 8 bases identical to TRBD2. The ends lost 0 bases at V and 3 bases at J; junction bases unmatched: 5. The CDR3 loop spans 17 amino acids. The germline gives CDR1 SGHRS, CDR2 YFSETQ. The variable domain in full, completed from reference TRBV5-1 and TRBJ2-6, reads KAGVTQTPRYLIKTRGQQVTLSCSPISGHRSVSWYQQTPGQGLQFLFEYFSETQRNKGNFPGRFSGRQFSNSRSEMNVSTLELGDSALYLCASSLEAGENGANVLTFGAGSRLTVL.

The chain couples TRBV4-3 to TRBJ1-6, with D possibly TRBD1 on 6 matching bases. This CDR3 is 14 amino acids long. CDR1 LGHNA and CDR2 YSLEER come from the germline V gene. V was cut by 5 bases and J by 8 bases, with 13 bases left in between. CDR3 nucleotide sequence: TGCGCCAGCAGCGCCCGCTACAGGGATTCACCCCTCCACTTT. This translates into CASSARYRDSPLHF.

CDR3 amino acids: CASRQAGAITGELFF. The CDR3 region has the DNA TGTGCCAGCAGGCAAGCGGGGGCCATCACCGGGGAGCTGTTTTTT. V gene TRBV7-2 combines with J gene TRBJ2-2; TRBD2 matches 8 bases. V trimming: 6 bases; J trimming: 4 bases; junction bases outside the gene matches: 7. CDR3 length equals 15 residues. Per germline, CDR1 SGHTA and CDR2 FQGNSA.

The chain combines TRBV19 with TRBJ1-6; D is uncertain. This CDR3 is 15 amino acids long. Germline loops: CDR1 LNHDA, CDR2 SQIVND (reference sequence). Trimming removed 3 bases at V and 8 bases at J, with 14 bases between. The CDR3 nucleotides read TGTGCCAGTAGTATTAGAACAGCCGAGTATTCACCCCTCCACTTT. Protein: CASSIRTAEYSPLHF.

The chain uses TRBV5-4 and TRBJ1-2; no clear D gene. V dropped 4 bases and J dropped 5 bases, with 12 bases sitting between them. The germline gives CDR1 SGHNT, CDR2 YYREEE (reference sequence). The CDR3 runs to 13 residues. CDR3 DNA sequence: TGTGCCAGCAGCGTAGACGGAAGGTATGGCTACACCTTC. This encodes CASSVDGRYGYTF. The full variable domain, rest sourced from reference TRBV5-4 and TRBJ1-2, is ETGVTQSPTHLIKTRGQQVTLRCSSQSGHNTVSWYQQALGQGPQFIFQYYREEENGRGNFPPRFSGLQFPNYSSELNVNALELDDSALYLCASSVDGRYGYTFGSGTRLTVV.

The count of this clone is one. V gene TRBV2 combines with J gene TRBJ1-2; D unclear. Trimming shortened V by 1 base and J by 4 bases, and 13 bases separated the two germline ends. The CDR3 covers 15 residues. Germline V gives CDR1 SNHLY, CDR2 FYNNEI. As DNA, the CDR3 is TGTGCCAGCAGTGAAGTTAAGGGAAGGAGCTATGGCTACACCTTC. Translated, it gives CASSEVKGRSYGYTF. The whole variable domain, remainder taken from reference TRBV2 and TRBJ1-2, is EPEVTQTPSHQVTQMGQEVILRCVPISNHLYFYWYRQILGQKVEFLVSFYNNEISEKSEIFDDQFSVERPDGSNFTLKIRSTKLEDSAMYFCASSEVKGRSYGYTFGSGTRLTVV.

The CDR3 nucleotides read TGTGCCAGCAGTGAACGGGGTGATGGAAACACCATATATTTT. Translated, it gives CASSERGDGNTIYF. The chain recombines TRBV6-1 with TRBJ1-3, with D unresolved. The length of the CDR3 is 14 residues. V was trimmed by 2 bases and J by 3 bases, leaving 8 bases between them. The germline V gene has CDR1 MNHNS and CDR2 SASEGT.

CDR3 sequence reads: CASSFTGGNQPQHF. CDR3 sequence (DNA): TGTGCCAGCAGTTTCACGGGAGGCAATCAGCCCCAGCATTTT. The chain recombines TRBV27 with TRBJ1-5; D remains ambiguous. Germline lookup yields CDR1 MNHEY and CDR2 SMNVEV (reference sequence). CDR3 size: 14 residues. Trimming removed 3 bases from V and 2 bases from J, with 8 bases in between.

The gene calls are TRBV10-3 and TRBJ1-1, with D perhaps matching TRBD1 (5 bases). The germline CDR1 and CDR2 sequences are ENHRY and SYGVKD. The CDR3 sequence is 15 residues long. The V end was cut by 2 bases, the J end by 0 bases, with 10 bases between. Written as DNA, the CDR3 is TGTGCCATCAGTGAGCAGCCAGGGCTGAACACTGAAGCTTTCTTT. Protein sequence: CAISEQPGLNTEAFF.

The chain employs TRBV28 and TRBJ1-3; D not resolved. The CDR3 totals 13 residues. V was trimmed by 3 bases and J by 4 bases, leaving 7 bases between them. Germline CDR1 reads MDHEN; CDR2 reads SYDVKM. The chain's CDR3 is CASSLTAGNTIYF. The CDR3 region has the DNA TGTGCCAGCAGTTTGACCGCCGGAAACACCATATATTTT.

The CDR3 reads CASSPRSYEQYF. The CDR3 DNA is TGTGCCAGCAGTCCCCGCTCCTACGAGCAGTACTTC. The chain has TRBV27 and TRBJ2-7, with D uncertain. Trimming removed 5 bases from V and 0 bases from J, with 5 bases in between. The germline CDR1 and CDR2 sequences are MNHEY and SMNVEV (reference sequence). The length of the CDR3 is 12 residues.

The genes are TRBV10-3 and TRBJ1-1; 7 nucleotides line up with TRBD1. Germline V gene sequence: CDR1 ENHRY, CDR2 SYGVKD. V trimming: 10 bases; J trimming: 4 bases; junction bases outside the gene matches: 6. The CDR3 runs 12 residues. CDR3 loop: CATRQGGTEAFF. The CDR3 DNA reads as TGTGCCACTCGACAGGGTGGCACTGAAGCTTTCTTT.

This rearrangement joins TRBV30 to TRBJ2-3; D might be TRBD1 or TRBD2, each matching 9 bases. Trimming pared 7 bases from V and 5 bases from J, leaving 19 bases between. CDR1 and CDR2 (germline): GTSNPN, SVGIG (reference sequence). CDR3 length: 14 amino acids. DNA for the CDR3: TGTGCCTACAGGGGGCGGGGGGGCCAAGATACGCAGTATTTT. This gives the protein CAYRGRGGQDTQYF. Drawing the rest from reference TRBV30 and TRBJ2-3, the complete variable domain is SQTIHQWPATLVQPVGSPLSLECTVEGTSNPNLYWYRQAAGRGLQLLFYSVGIGQISSEVPQNLSASRPQDRQFILSSKKLLLSDSGFYLCAYRGRGGQDTQYFGPGTRLTVL.